This T cell receptor (beta chain) was obtained from a study of blood T cell repertoires in COVID-19. Losses at the gene ends were 7 bases for V and 7 bases for J; bases not matched to a gene: 11. CDR3 size: 15 residues. Germline CDR1 and CDR2: LNHDA and SQIVND (reference sequence). In the original processing: Amplification with reference gene primers provided the estimates of nucleated cell counts. Produced via immunoSEQ multiplex PCR; TCRdb's table is partial and in-frame only. V, J and clone size reflect that table, while D and trimming were determined from the DNA. Here the sample spans 200,000 or so clones, roughly 85% being singletons.

The specimen sequenced was PBMCs or T cells enriched from blood (not recorded which). The rearrangement uses TRBV19 and TRBJ2-2, with TRBD1 matching 8 bases. This TCR derives from a woman in her 40s with acute COVID-19. This CDR3 reads CASTNGRGQGGELFF. The CDR3 nucleotides read TGTGCCAGTACCAACGGCAGGGGGCAGGGCGGGGAGCTGTTTTTT.